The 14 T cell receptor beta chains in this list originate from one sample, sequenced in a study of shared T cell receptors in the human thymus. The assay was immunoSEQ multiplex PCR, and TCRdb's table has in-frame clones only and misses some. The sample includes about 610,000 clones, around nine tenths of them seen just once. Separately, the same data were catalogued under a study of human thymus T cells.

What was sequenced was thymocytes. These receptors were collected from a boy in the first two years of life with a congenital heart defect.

This chain's CDR3 is CASSTLYRVEPQHF. CDR3 in DNA: TGTGCCAGTAGTACCTTATACAGGGTAGAGCCCCAGCATTTT. V gene TRBV19 combines with J gene TRBJ1-5, with D perhaps matching TRBD1 (6 bases). The CDR3 contains 14 residues. Germline CDR1 is LNHDA and CDR2 is SQIVND (reference sequence). V dropped 4 bases and J dropped 8 bases, with 15 bases sitting between them.

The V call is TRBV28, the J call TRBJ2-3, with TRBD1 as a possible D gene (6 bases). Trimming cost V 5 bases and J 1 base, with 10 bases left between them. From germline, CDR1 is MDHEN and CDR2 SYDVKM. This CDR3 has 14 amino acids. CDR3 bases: TGTGCCAGCAGTCCAGAGGGGGGCACAGATACGCAGTATTTT. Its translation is CASSPEGGTDTQYF.

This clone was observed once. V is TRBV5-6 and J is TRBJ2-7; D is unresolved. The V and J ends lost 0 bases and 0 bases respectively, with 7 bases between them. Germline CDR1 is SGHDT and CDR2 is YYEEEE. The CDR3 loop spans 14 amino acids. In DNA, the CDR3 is TGTGCCAGCAGCTTGGCGGTGAGCTCCTACGAGCAGTACTTC. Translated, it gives CASSLAVSSYEQYF.

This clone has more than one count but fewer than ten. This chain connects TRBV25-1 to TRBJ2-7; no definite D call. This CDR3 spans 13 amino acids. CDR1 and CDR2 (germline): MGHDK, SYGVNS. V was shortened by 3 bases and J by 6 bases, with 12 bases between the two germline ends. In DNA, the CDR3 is TGTGCCAGCAGTGACAATAGACATTTCGAGCAGTACTTC. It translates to CASSDNRHFEQYF.

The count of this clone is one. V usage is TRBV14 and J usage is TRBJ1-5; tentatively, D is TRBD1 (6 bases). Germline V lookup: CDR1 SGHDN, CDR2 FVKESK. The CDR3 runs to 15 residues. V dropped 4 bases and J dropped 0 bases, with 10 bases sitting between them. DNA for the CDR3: TGTGCCAGCAGCCGAGGGGGGGGTAGCAATCAGCCCCAGCATTTT. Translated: CASSRGGGSNQPQHF.

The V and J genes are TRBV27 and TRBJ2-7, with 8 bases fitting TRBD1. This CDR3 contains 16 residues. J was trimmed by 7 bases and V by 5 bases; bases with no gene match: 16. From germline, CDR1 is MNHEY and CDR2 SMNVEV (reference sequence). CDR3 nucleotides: TGTGCCAGCAGTCCAGGGGGCTGGGGGCTACGTACGGAGCAGTACTTC. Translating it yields CASSPGGWGLRTEQYF.

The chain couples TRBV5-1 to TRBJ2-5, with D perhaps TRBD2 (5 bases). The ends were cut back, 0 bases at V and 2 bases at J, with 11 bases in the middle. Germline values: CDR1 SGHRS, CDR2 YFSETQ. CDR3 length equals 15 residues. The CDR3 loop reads CASSLGERRQETQYF. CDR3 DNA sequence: TGCGCCAGCAGCTTGGGGGAGCGGAGGCAAGAGACCCAGTACTTC. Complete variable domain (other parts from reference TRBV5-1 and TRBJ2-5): KAGVTQTPRYLIKTRGQQVTLSCSPISGHRSVSWYQQTPGQGLQFLFEYFSETQRNKGNFPGRFSGRQFSNSRSEMNVSTLELGDSALYLCASSLGERRQETQYFGPGTRLLVL.

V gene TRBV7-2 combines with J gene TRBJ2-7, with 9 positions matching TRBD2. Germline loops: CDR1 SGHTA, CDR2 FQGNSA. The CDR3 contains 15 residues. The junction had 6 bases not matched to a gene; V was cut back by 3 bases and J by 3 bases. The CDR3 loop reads CASSFPGTSCYEQYF. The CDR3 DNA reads TGTGCCAGCAGCTTCCCCGGGACTAGCTGCTACGAGCAGTACTTC.

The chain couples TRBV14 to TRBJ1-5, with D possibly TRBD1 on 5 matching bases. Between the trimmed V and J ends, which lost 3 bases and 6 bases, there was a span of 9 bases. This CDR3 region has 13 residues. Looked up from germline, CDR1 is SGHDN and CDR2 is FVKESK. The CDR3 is CASSQPRVQPQHF. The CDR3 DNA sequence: TGTGCCAGCAGCCAGCCCAGGGTTCAGCCCCAGCATTTT.

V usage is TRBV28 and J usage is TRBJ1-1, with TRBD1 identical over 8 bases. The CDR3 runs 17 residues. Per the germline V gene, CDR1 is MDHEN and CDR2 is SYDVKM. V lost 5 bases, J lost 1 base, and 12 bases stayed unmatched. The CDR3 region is CASSPRADRGRNTEAFF. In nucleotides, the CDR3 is TGTGCCAGCAGTCCCAGGGCCGACAGGGGTCGGAACACTGAAGCTTTCTTT.

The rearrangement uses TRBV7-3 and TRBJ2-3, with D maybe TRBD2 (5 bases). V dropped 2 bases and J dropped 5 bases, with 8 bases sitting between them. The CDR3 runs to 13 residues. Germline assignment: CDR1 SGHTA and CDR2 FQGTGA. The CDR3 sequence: CASSLVAIDTQYF. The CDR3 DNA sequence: TGTGCCAGCAGCTTAGTAGCGATAGATACGCAGTATTTT.

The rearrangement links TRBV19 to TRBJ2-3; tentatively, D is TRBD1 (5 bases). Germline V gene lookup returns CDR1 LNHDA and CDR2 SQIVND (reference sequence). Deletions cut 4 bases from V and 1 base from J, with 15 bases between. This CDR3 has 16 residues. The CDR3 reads CASSTPATARTDTQYF. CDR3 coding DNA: TGTGCCAGTAGTACCCCCGCGACAGCCCGCACAGATACGCAGTATTTT. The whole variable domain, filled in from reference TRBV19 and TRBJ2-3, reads DGGITQSPKYLFRKEGQNVTLSCEQNLNHDAMYWYRQDPGQGLRLIYYSQIVNDFQKGDIAEGYSVSREKKESFPLTVTSAQKNPTAFYLCASSTPATARTDTQYFGPGTRLTVL.

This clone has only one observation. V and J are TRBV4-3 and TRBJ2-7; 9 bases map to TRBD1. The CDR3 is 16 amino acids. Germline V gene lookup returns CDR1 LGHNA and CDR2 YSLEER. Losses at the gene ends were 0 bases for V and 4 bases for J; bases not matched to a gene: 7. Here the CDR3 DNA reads TGCGCCAGCAGCCAAGATAGGGACAGGGTCATGTACGAGCAGTACTTC. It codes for CASSQDRDRVMYEQYF.

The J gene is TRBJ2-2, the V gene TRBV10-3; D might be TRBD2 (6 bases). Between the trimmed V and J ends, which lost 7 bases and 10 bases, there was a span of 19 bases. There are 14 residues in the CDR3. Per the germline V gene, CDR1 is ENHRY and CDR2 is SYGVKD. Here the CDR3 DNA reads TGTGCCATCACCGAGGGAGGCGGAGCGGCGGAGCTGTTTTTT. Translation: CAITEGGGAAELFF.